The 4 T cell receptor beta chains given below trace back to one sample, sequenced in a study of blood T cell repertoires in COVID-19. Sequenced by immunoSEQ multiplex PCR; TCRdb stores in-frame clones only, minus some. The repertoire has approximately 330,000 clones, around 90% of them found once; the top ten carry around 10%. The sequenced sample was peripheral blood. These receptors came from a man aged 25-40 years with COVID-19, enrolled during active disease.

J is TRBJ2-1 and V is TRBV6-6; 7 positions agree with TRBD1. Germline values: CDR1 MNHNY, CDR2 SVGAGI (reference sequence). The V and J ends lost 5 bases and 6 bases, in that order; junction bases with no gene match: 4. CDR3 length equals 13 residues. CDR3 DNA sequence: TGTGCCAGCAGTAACAGGGGTCCCAATGAGCAGTTCTTC. Protein sequence: CASSNRGPNEQFF.

V usage is TRBV19 and J usage is TRBJ2-7, with 7 bases fitting TRBD1. J was trimmed by 2 bases and V by 4 bases; bases with no gene match: 17. The germline gives CDR1 LNHDA, CDR2 SQIVND (reference sequence). The CDR3 has 18 amino acids. CDR3 amino acids: CASSKGDLRGQSTYEQYF. The CDR3 DNA reads TGTGCCAGTAGTAAAGGTGACTTAAGGGGGCAAAGCACCTACGAGCAGTACTTC.

The rearrangement uses TRBV25-1 and TRBJ2-3, with 9 bases matching TRBD2. Germline CDR1 reads MGHDK; CDR2 reads SYGVNS. Losses at the gene ends were 2 bases for V and 5 bases for J; bases not matched to a gene: 8. This CDR3 comprises 16 residues. Written as DNA, the CDR3 is TGTGCCAGCAGTGAAAGCGGCGGGAGGGCCTTAGATACGCAGTATTTT. Translated: CASSESGGRALDTQYF.

The chain recombines TRBV12-3 or TRBV12-4 with TRBJ1-4; no clear D gene. CDR3 length equals 13 residues. Trimming removed 3 bases at V and 5 bases at J, with 7 bases between. As DNA, the CDR3 is TGTGCCAGCAGTTTCGGAGGGAATGAAAAACTGTTTTTT. This sequence encodes CASSFGGNEKLFF.